The 12 T cell receptor beta chains below come from one sample, sequenced in a study of blood T cell repertoires in COVID-19. TCRdb's table, derived via immunoSEQ multiplex PCR, lists solely in-frame clones and lacks some. This table holds 95,000 to 120,000 clones, 80% to 90% found once. Material for sequencing was peripheral blood. Receptor source: a woman between 50 and 59 years old with acute or convalescent COVID-19.

This sequence joins TRBV30 and TRBJ1-1; weak D call: TRBD1 (5 bases). V lost 3 bases, J lost 0 bases, and 8 bases lay in between. The CDR3 is 13 amino acids. Germline V gene lookup returns CDR1 GTSNPN and CDR2 SVGIG (reference sequence). In DNA form, the CDR3 reads TGTGCCTGGAGCGACAGTATGAACACTGAAGCTTTCTTT. Residues: CAWSDSMNTEAFF.

The chain joins TRBV20-1 to TRBJ2-1, with 7 bases that match TRBD1. This CDR3 spans 10 amino acids. CDR1 and CDR2 (germline): DFQATT, SNEGSKA (reference sequence). J was trimmed by 13 bases and V by 8 bases; bases with no gene match: 8. Written as DNA, the CDR3 is TGCAGTCTGCAGGGGGTAAACCAGTTCTTC. Its protein product is CSLQGVNQFF.

Only one count was recorded for this clone. J is TRBJ1-2 and V is TRBV7-8; 7 bases are a match to TRBD1. The junction had 5 bases not matched to a gene; V was cut back by 1 base and J by 3 bases. CDR3 length equals 15 residues. The V gene's germline CDR1 is SGHVS and CDR2 FQNEAQ. The CDR3 DNA is TGTGCCAGCAGCTTAGAGGGACAGCTCCACTATGGCTACACCTTC. Translated, it gives CASSLEGQLHYGYTF.

The chain links TRBV9 to TRBJ2-3; D gene uncertain. Trimming took off 1 base at V and 5 bases at J, with 11 bases between the two ends. Looked up from germline, CDR1 is SGDLS and CDR2 is YYNGEE. This CDR3 contains 14 residues. Here the CDR3 DNA reads TGTGCCAGCAGCGTACGCCGAACGGGAGATACGCAGTATTTT. Protein sequence: CASSVRRTGDTQYF.

The CDR3 DNA sequence: TGTGCCAGCAGCGCGAGGGGGTCTGGAAACACCATATATTTT. This gives the protein CASSARGSGNTIYF. V is TRBV9 and J is TRBJ1-3; D is perhaps TRBD1 (6 bases). Germline V lookup: CDR1 SGDLS, CDR2 YYNGEE. With 3 bases removed from V and 1 base from J, the gap between germline ends came to 8 bases. The CDR3 totals 14 residues.

The rearrangement joins TRBV20-1 to TRBJ1-3; unclear D gene. Germline loops: CDR1 DFQATT, CDR2 SNEGSKA (reference sequence). The CDR3 spans 11 residues. Trimming left V 0 bases short and J 6 bases short, with 3 bases between. The CDR3 here is CSARDQNTIYF. CDR3 nucleotides: TGCAGTGCTAGAGATCAAAACACCATATATTTT.

The chain joins TRBV28 to TRBJ1-2; the match to TRBD1 covers 8 bases. With 7 bases clipped from V and 6 bases from J, the junction kept 13 bases outside the gene matches. This CDR3 is built from 15 residues. Germline V gene data show CDR1 as MDHEN and CDR2 as SYDVKM. For the CDR3, the DNA is TGTGCCAGCATTCAGGCCGGACAGGGAATAGATGGCTACACCTTC. Translated, it gives CASIQAGQGIDGYTF.

This clone was counted a few times. CDR3 in DNA: TGTGCCAGCAGTAACCGGGTTAAAGGAGATACGCAGTATTTT. It codes for CASSNRVKGDTQYF. The chain is built from TRBV27 and TRBJ2-3; no firm D call. The CDR3 consists of 14 residues. Germline V CDR1 and CDR2: MNHEY, SMNVEV (reference sequence). V gave up 5 bases and J gave up 5 bases, with 14 bases separating them.

V and J are TRBV6-2 or TRBV6-3 and TRBJ1-2; D gene ambiguous. This CDR3 is 16 amino acids long. Trimming left V 2 bases short and J 0 bases short, with 13 bases between. Germline CDR1 and CDR2: MNHEY and SVGEGT. The CDR3 bases are TGTGCCAGCAGTTACGGATTACTGACTGCTAACTATGGCTACACCTTC. Translated, it gives CASSYGLLTANYGYTF.

This rearrangement joins TRBV7-2 to TRBJ2-7, with 12 nucleotides matching TRBD2. Per the germline V gene, CDR1 is SGHTA and CDR2 is FQGNSA. V lost 1 base to trimming and J lost 7 bases; unmatched junction nucleotides: 5. The CDR3 consists of 15 residues. CDR3 residues: CASSLDRGLAGEQYF. The CDR3 coding sequence is TGTGCCAGCAGCTTAGACCGAGGACTAGCGGGAGAGCAGTACTTC.

J is TRBJ2-7 and V is TRBV11-2, with a weak D call TRBD2 (6 bases). V lost 5 bases and J 4 bases, leaving 18 bases between the germline ends. Germline assignment: CDR1 SGHAT and CDR2 FQNNGV. The CDR3 contains 15 residues. The CDR3 nucleotides read TGTGCCAGCAGCCCCCAATGGGGGGTCGGGTACGAGCAGTACTTC. Amino acids: CASSPQWGVGYEQYF.

The V and J genes are TRBV15 and TRBJ2-3, with D maybe TRBD2 (6 bases). V was pared by 1 base and J by 4 bases, with 12 bases between. Germline V gene sequence: CDR1 LNHNV, CDR2 YYDKDF (reference sequence). The CDR3 totals 15 residues. CDR3 protein: CATSRGGGAADTQYF. CDR3 nucleotide sequence: TGTGCCACCAGCAGAGGTGGAGGGGCGGCAGATACGCAGTATTTT.